The rows below give T cell receptor beta chains drawn from one sample of a study of blood T cell repertoires in COVID-19. The protocol was immunoSEQ multiplex PCR, while the TCRdb copy is restricted to in-frame clones and leaves out a portion. The repertoire holds about 100,000 clones, with over 75% as singletons. Material for sequencing was peripheral blood. The receptor source for this set is a woman aged 60-75 years with acute or convalescent COVID-19. CDR3s include the opening cysteine and the closing phenylalanine or tryptophan. The D gene is left open where the match is weak. Size is stated for part of the rows, as once, few or many counts, or as a class when the clone is expanded.

TRBJ2-5	TRBV7-9	NA	NA	TGTGCCAGCAGCTCCCCTAGATCCGGAGGGGTGGAGACCCAGTACTTC	CASSSPRSGGVETQYF
TRBJ2-1	TRBV28	NA	TRBD2	TGTGCCAGCAGTTTAAGCGGGAGCAATGAGCAGTTCTTC	CASSLSGSNEQFF
TRBJ1-2	TRBV11-2	NA	NA	TGTGCCAGCAACCTGGGGGGGAATGGCTACACCTTC	CASNLGGNGYTF
TRBJ2-5	TRBV12-3/TRBV12-4	NA	NA	TGTGCCAGCACCTCCACTGGGACCCAGTACTTC	CASTSTGTQYF
TRBJ2-3	TRBV2	NA	NA	TGTGCCAGCACCACAGGGTTGTCGGGAGATACGCAGTATTTT	CASTTGLSGDTQYF
TRBJ1-2	TRBV6-5	NA	NA	TGTGCCAGCAGAACAGGAGTACTTGATGGCTACACCTTC	CASRTGVLDGYTF
TRBJ1-1	TRBV3-1/TRBV3-2	NA	NA	TGTGCCAGCAGCCGCCCTCGGGGCACTGAAGCTTTCTTT	CASSRPRGTEAFF
TRBJ1-3	TRBV7-2	NA	NA	TGTGCCAGCAGCTCCCGTCAGGGAGGTGCAGGAAACACCATATATTTT	CASSSRQGGAGNTIYF
TRBJ1-2	TRBV28	NA	TRBD1	TGTGCCAGCAGTTTCGGGGTAGATACAGGGGACTATGGCTACACCTTC	CASSFGVDTGDYGYTF
TRBJ2-3	TRBV10-3	NA	TRBD1	TGTGCCATCAGTTCAGGGGGCACGGGTACAGATACGCAGTATTTT	CAISSGGTGTDTQYF
TRBJ1-2	TRBV9	NA	TRBD1	TGTGCCAGCAGCCCCCAGGGGGAGAATGGCTACACCTTC	CASSPQGENGYTF
TRBJ2-5	TRBV11-2	NA	TRBD2	TGTGCCAGCAGCCGGAGTAGGAAAGCGGGAGAAGAGACCCAGTACTTC	CASSRSRKAGEETQYF
TRBJ2-1	TRBV7-9	NA	TRBD2	TGTGCCAGCAGCCCAAATCTAGCGGGAGCTCTGGGTGAGCAGTTCTTC	CASSPNLAGALGEQFF
TRBJ1-3	TRBV2	NA	TRBD1	TGTGCCAGCAGTGGACGGAGGACAGGGTCAAACACCATATATTTT	CASSGRRTGSNTIYF
TRBJ1-1	TRBV29-1	NA	NA	TGCAGCGTTGAAGAAGGGGCAGGGTTGAACACTGAAGCTTTCTTT	CSVEEGAGLNTEAFF
TRBJ1-4	TRBV10-3	few	NA	TGTGCCATCAGTGAGGGGCAGAATGAAAAACTGTTTTTT	CAISEGQNEKLFF
TRBJ2-1	TRBV6-5	NA	TRBD1	TGTGCCAGCAATCGCCGGGACAGGGTGATCAATGAGCAGTTCTTC	CASNRRDRVINEQFF
TRBJ2-1	TRBV6-2/TRBV6-3	NA	NA	TGTGCCAGCAGCCGGGGACTCTACAATGAGCAGTTCTTC	CASSRGLYNEQFF
TRBJ2-5	TRBV30	NA	NA	TGTGCCTGGAGCGTTGAGACCCAGTACTTC	CAWSVETQYF
TRBJ2-1	TRBV3-1/TRBV3-2	NA	NA	TGTGCCAGCAGCCCTTGGGGCAGGGCAAATGAGCAGTTCTTC	CASSPWGRANEQFF
TRBJ1-2	TRBV30	NA	TRBD1	TGTGCCTGGAGTTTGACAGGGCCCTATGGCTACACCTTC	CAWSLTGPYGYTF
TRBJ1-2	TRBV5-8	NA	NA	TGTGCCAGCAGCCCTCTACGAGTCTACACCTTC	CASSPLRVYTF
TRBJ1-2	TRBV7-9	NA	NA	TGTGCCAGCAGCCCATTCGTGGACAGCTATGGCTACACCTTC	CASSPFVDSYGYTF
TRBJ1-2	TRBV15	NA	NA	TGTGCCACCAGCAGAGATTTAAGGGGTGACTATGGCTACACCTTC	CATSRDLRGDYGYTF
TRBJ2-5	TRBV12-3/TRBV12-4	once	TRBD1	TGTGCCAGCAGTGCTGGACAGGGGGAGACCCAGTACTTC	CASSAGQGETQYF
TRBJ1-5	TRBV7-2	NA	NA	TGTGCCAGCAGCTTAGTCCAAAATCAGCCCCAGCATTTT	CASSLVQNQPQHF
TRBJ2-7	TRBV24-1	NA	NA	TGTGCCACCAGTGACCAATACGAGCAGTACTTC	CATSDQYEQYF
TRBJ2-7	TRBV9	NA	TRBD2	TGTGCCAGCAGCGTAGGTCGGCGGGAGGGCCGGGACGAGCAGTACTTC	CASSVGRREGRDEQYF
TRBJ1-1	TRBV7-9	NA	TRBD1	TGTGCCAGCAGCTTGGGACAGGCCCGGACTGAAGCTTTCTTT	CASSLGQARTEAFF
TRBJ2-1	TRBV9	NA	TRBD2	TGTGCCAGCAGCTTTGGACTAGCGGGAGCTGAGCAGTTCTTC	CASSFGLAGAEQFF
TRBJ2-1	TRBV7-2	NA	NA	TGTGCCAGCAGCTTAGTTACAAATGAGCAGTTCTTC	CASSLVTNEQFF
TRBJ2-3	TRBV19	NA	NA	TGTGCCAGTAGTATATATGGGGGGGGCAGTTTTAGCACAGATACGCAGTATTTT	CASSIYGGGSFSTDTQYF
TRBJ2-5	TRBV28	NA	NA	TGTGCCAGCAGTTTAAACAGGAAAGAGACCCAGTACTTC	CASSLNRKETQYF
TRBJ1-2	TRBV28	NA	NA	TGTGCCAGCGGAGGCCAGGCTAACTATGGCTACACCTTC	CASGGQANYGYTF
TRBJ2-3	TRBV28	once	NA	TGTGCCAGCAAGGGGGTCGATACGCAGTATTTT	CASKGVDTQYF
TRBJ1-1	TRBV7-9	NA	NA	TGTGCCAGCAGCCTGAGTCAGGGATGGTTTGAAGCTTTCTTT	CASSLSQGWFEAFF
TRBJ2-1	TRBV24-1	NA	NA	TGTGCCACCAGTTTCGGGAGTACAGATATGAATGAGCAGTTCTTC	CATSFGSTDMNEQFF
TRBJ2-4	TRBV29-1	NA	NA	TGCAGCGCGTTGGAAGGGGTAACCAAAAACATTCAGTACTTC	CSALEGVTKNIQYF
TRBJ2-2	TRBV2	NA	TRBD1	TGTGCCAGCAGCCGGGACAGGCACCGGGGCACCGGGGAGCTGTTTTTT	CASSRDRHRGTGELFF
TRBJ1-1	TRBV3-1/TRBV3-2	NA	NA	TGTGCCAGCAGCCACGCACAGGAAGCTTTCTTT	CASSHAQEAFF